A selection of T cell receptor beta chains follows, all from one sample in a study of CD8+CD57+ T cells in acquired aplastic anemia. Each CDR3 protein gets one entry after TCRdb re-called the reads with MiXCR. This sample carries about 200,000 distinct CDR3 sequences, over 55% of them seen once, and the ten largest clones take roughly 53%. Sequenced input: sorted CD4+, CD8+, or CD8+CD57+ T cells (not recorded which) from PBMCs. The origin of the receptors is a human donor with aplastic anemia. Each CDR3 is given with its conserved first and last residue. Each record gives: J gene, V gene, clone size, D gene, CDR3 DNA, CDR3 protein. The D gene is left open where the match is weak. The size entry is marked missing in some rows and otherwise reads once, few, many or a size class.

>TRBJ1-1|TRBV2|few|-
TGTGCCAGCAGCAAGGCAGAGAACACTGAAGCTTTCTTT
CASSKAENTEAFF
>TRBJ2-7|TRBV10-3|-|-
TGTGCCATCAGTAATCAGGCAGCAAGAAGCTCCTACGAGCAGTACTTC
CAISNQAARSSYEQYF
>TRBJ2-3|TRBV29-1|-|-
TGCAGCGTTGGTGGAACACCCCAACTCAGCACAGATACGCAGTATTTT
CSVGGTPQLSTDTQYF
>TRBJ1-6|TRBV15|few|TRBD1
TGTGCCACCAGCAATGGGGACAGGGCTAATTCACCCCTCCACTTT
CATSNGDRANSPLHF
>TRBJ2-7|TRBV20-1|-|TRBD2
TGCAGTGCTCGGGGGGGGGTTTTCTACGAGCAGTACTTC
CSARGGVFYEQYF
>TRBJ1-1|TRBV7-9|-|-
TGTGCCAGCAGCTTTTCCCCCGGGACGTTTGAAGCTTTCTTT
CASSFSPGTFEAFF
>TRBJ1-2|TRBV2|-|-
TGTGCCAGCAGTGGGAAATCCGCTACCCCCTATGGCTACACCTTC
CASSGKSATPYGYTF
>TRBJ1-4|TRBV12-3/TRBV12-4|-|TRBD1
TGTGCCAGCAGCCCAGGGCAGGGGGGGCGTGAAAAACTGTTTTTT
CASSPGQGGREKLFF
>TRBJ1-5|TRBV7-2|-|-
TGTGCCAGCAGCTTGGGGACAAGGGAGAATCAGCCCCAGCATTTT
CASSLGTRENQPQHF
>TRBJ2-7|TRBV10-3|-|-
TGTGCCATCAGTGATAGGACCGGCTACGAGCAGTACTTC
CAISDRTGYEQYF
>TRBJ2-1|TRBV7-3|few|-
TGTGCCAGCAGCTGGCAGGGAGGAGACAATGAGCAGTTCTTC
CASSWQGGDNEQFF
>TRBJ1-2|TRBV6-5|-|-
TGTGCCAGCAGCGTCACCGGGACCCAGGGCCTAGGCTACACCTTC
CASSVTGTQGLGYTF
>TRBJ2-2|TRBV9|-|-
TGTGCCAGCAGCAAAGATCGACTTAACACCGGGGAGCTGTTTTTT
CASSKDRLNTGELFF
>TRBJ1-4|TRBV10-1|-|-
TGCGCCAGCAGCGCAGCGGGGGAAAAACTGTTTTTT
CASSAAGEKLFF
>TRBJ2-3|TRBV6-5|many|TRBD2
TGTGCCAGCAGTGGCCCCGGGACTAGCGGGTTGGATACGCAGTATTTT
CASSGPGTSGLDTQYF
>TRBJ2-3|TRBV7-9|-|TRBD1
TGTGCCAGCAGTACTATACAGGGGATTTGGCCAGATACGCAGTATTTT
CASSTIQGIWPDTQYF
>TRBJ1-4|TRBV7-9|-|-
TGTGCCAGCAGCTTAGAGGAGACAATACTGTTTTTT
CASSLEETILFF
>TRBJ1-6|TRBV7-9|-|TRBD1
TGTGCCAGCAGCCCAGTGGGGACAGGGGTTGTCGGGGATTCACCCCTCCACTTT
CASSPVGTGVVGDSPLHF
>TRBJ2-1|TRBV12-3/TRBV12-4|many|-
TGTGCCAGCAGTAGCCTGGGATCATACAATGAGCAGTTCTTC
CASSSLGSYNEQFF
>TRBJ2-5|TRBV20-1|few|TRBD1
TGCAGTGCTCTGGACAGGGGGAGCGAAGAGACCCAGTACTTC
CSALDRGSEETQYF
>TRBJ1-5|TRBV24-1|-|-
TGTGCCACCAGCGCTCCAGGGTTGAATCAGCCCCAGCATTTT
CATSAPGLNQPQHF
>TRBJ2-2|TRBV24-1|-|TRBD1
TGTGCCACCAGTGACCCGGGACAGTCCCACGGGGAGCTGTTTTTT
CATSDPGQSHGELFF
>TRBJ2-7|TRBV2|few|-
TGTGCCAGCAGATTTACCCCGAGCTCCTACGAGCAGTACTTC
CASRFTPSSYEQYF